These 28 T cell receptor beta chains came from one sample sequenced in a study of read filtering for tumor transcriptome and immune sequencing. Molecular barcoded adaptors covering alpha/delta and beta/gamma chains were used on roughly 400 ng RNA. TCRdb ran MiXCR on the reads and lists one entry per CDR3 protein. The repertoire consists of approximately 20,000 distinct CDR3 sequences, with approximately 20% occurring once and the leading ten covering 24%. Sequencing input: a population of CD138-negative cells sorted from bone marrow. The receptors here all came from a donor aged 40 or older with multiple myeloma.

V and J are TRBV7-9 and TRBJ1-1; D gene unclear. Germline V CDR1 and CDR2: SEHNR, FQNEAQ (reference sequence). V was cut by 7 bases and J by 6 bases, with 18 bases left in between. The CDR3 is 14 residues long. The CDR3 nucleotides read TGTGCCAGCACCCTAGCGGGTATCTTCTCTGAAGCTTTCTTT. Translated, it gives CASTLAGIFSEAFF.

This clonotype appeared many times. This sequence joins TRBV20-1 and TRBJ2-3; D is uncertain. With 5 bases removed from V and 2 bases from J, the gap between germline ends came to 11 bases. The CDR3 runs 13 residues. Germline V lookup: CDR1 DFQATT, CDR2 SNEGSKA (reference sequence). CDR3: CSAPNPNTDTQYF. The CDR3, as DNA: TGCAGTGCTCCCAACCCCAACACAGATACGCAGTATTTT.

This clonotype is medium-sized (0.01 to 0.1%) in the sample. V gene TRBV30 combines with J gene TRBJ2-7, with 9 nucleotides matching TRBD2. The germline gives CDR1 GTSNPN, CDR2 SVGIG (reference sequence). The CDR3 contains 13 residues. V shed 2 bases, J shed 10 bases, and the junction held 9 bases outside the gene matches. The CDR3, as DNA: TGTGCCTGGAGTACCCAGCGCGGGGGGGTCCAGTACTTC. Its translation is CAWSTQRGGVQYF. The full variable domain, its missing parts supplied by reference TRBV30 and TRBJ2-7, is SQTIHQWPATLVQPVGSPLSLECTVEGTSNPNLYWYRQAAGRGLQLLFYSVGIGQISSEVPQNLSASRPQDRQFILSSKKLLLSDSGFYLCAWSTQRGGVQYFGPGTRLTVT.

This clonotype has ten or more counts. The V gene is TRBV29-1, the J gene TRBJ2-3; TRBD2 matches at 8 bases. Germline CDR1 and CDR2: SQVTM and ANQGSEA. After removal of 7 bases from V and 5 bases from J, the junction contained 8 bases not matched to a gene. The CDR3 spans 13 residues. CDR3 nucleotide sequence: TGCAGCGCCGGAGCGGGAGTGGGAGATACGCAGTATTTT. Translating it yields CSAGAGVGDTQYF.

This clonotype occurred once. V is TRBV28 and J is TRBJ2-5, with a possible D match to TRBD2 (6 bases). Looked up from germline, CDR1 is MDHEN and CDR2 is SYDVKM. The V end lost 8 bases, the J end lost 5 bases, and 18 bases lay between the germline ends. The CDR3 has 14 residues. The CDR3 reads CASGDLGGSETQYF. CDR3 nucleotide sequence: TGTGCCAGCGGGGACTTGGGGGGATCCGAGACCCAGTACTTC.

At least ten counts were recorded for this clonotype. The CDR3 region is CASSPHQGLEETQYF. In DNA, the CDR3 is TGTGCCAGCAGTCCTCACCAGGGTTTGGAAGAGACCCAGTACTTC. The V and J genes are TRBV28 and TRBJ2-5; a possible D gene is TRBD1 (5 bases). The V end was cut by 5 bases, the J end by 3 bases, with 16 bases between. The CDR3 totals 15 residues. Germline lookup yields CDR1 MDHEN and CDR2 SYDVKM.

About this clonotype: This clone may be a read error of a much larger clone one base away. The CDR3 nucleotides read TGTGCCGGCAGTTACCCCCCTAGCGGATCAGGTACGCAGTATTTT. Its translation: CAGSYPPSGSGTQYF. This chain uses TRBV6-2 or TRBV6-3 with TRBJ2-3, with 7 bases matching TRBD2. The CDR3 extends over 15 amino acids. Per germline, CDR1 MNHEY and CDR2 SVGEGT.

In this sample, this clonotype turned up many times. This chain connects TRBV12-3 or TRBV12-4 to TRBJ2-6; TRBD1 matches at 7 bases. This CDR3 region has 16 residues. V dropped 5 bases and J dropped 0; count of bases not matched to a gene: 4. The CDR3 DNA is TGTGCCAGCAGTCTCCAGGGGGTCTCTGGGGCCAACGTCCTGACTTTC. As protein: CASSLQGVSGANVLTF.

The rearrangement joins TRBV27 to TRBJ1-1; no clear D gene. V was clipped by 3 bases and J by 1 base, with 6 bases between them. The CDR3 extends over 13 amino acids. Germline lookup yields CDR1 MNHEY and CDR2 SMNVEV (reference sequence). In DNA, the CDR3 is TGTGCCAGCAGTTTTCGGCCGAACACTGAAGCTTTCTTT. Translated: CASSFRPNTEAFF.

This clonotype occurred many times. The chain joins TRBV7-9 to TRBJ2-4, with D perhaps matching TRBD2 (5 bases). In germline, CDR1 is SEHNR, CDR2 FQNEAQ (reference sequence). V shed 2 bases and J shed 8 bases, with 7 bases lying between them. This CDR3 region has 12 residues. CDR3 residues: CASSLLEDIQYF. The CDR3 DNA is TGTGCCAGCAGCTTATTGGAGGACATTCAGTACTTC.

This clonotype came up a few times. The chain uses TRBV7-2 and TRBJ2-1, with 8 bases that match TRBD2. Germline CDR1 and CDR2: SGHTA and FQGNSA. Germline trimming cut 6 bases from V and 5 bases from J; bases unmatched to any gene: 6. The CDR3 sequence is 14 residues long. CDR3 in amino acids: CASSRRTSHNEQFF. CDR3 bases: TGTGCCAGCAGTCGGCGGACTAGCCACAATGAGCAGTTCTTC.

The chain links TRBV20-1 to TRBJ2-1; the D gene is possibly TRBD2 (7 bases). Trimming pared 2 bases from V and 4 bases from J, leaving 15 bases between. Germline V gives CDR1 DFQATT, CDR2 SNEGSKA (reference sequence). This CDR3 spans 15 amino acids. As DNA, the CDR3 is TGCAGTGCTAGACCCAGGGGAGCGGGATACAATGAGCAGTTCTTC. This gives the protein CSARPRGAGYNEQFF.

This clonotype was seen ten or more times. The chain combines TRBV29-1 with TRBJ2-1; the D gene is possibly TRBD2 (5 bases). The V gene lost 8 bases and the J gene lost 15 bases, with 20 bases spanning the gap. The germline V gene has CDR1 SQVTM and CDR2 ANQGSEA. The CDR3 is 11 residues long. CDR3 residues: CSTGIGEIMFF. The CDR3 nucleotides are TGCAGCACCGGCATTGGGGAGATTATGTTCTTC.

This clonotype has ten or more counts. The rearrangement joins TRBV10-2 to TRBJ2-3; maybe TRBD2 (5 bases). The CDR3 contains 13 residues. V lost 4 bases and J lost 4, with 9 bases in between. CDR1 is WSHSY, CDR2 SAAADI, per germline. The CDR3 DNA is TGCGCCAGCAGTGTACTAGAAGCAGATACGCAGTATTTT. Translation: CASSVLEADTQYF.

By share of the sample, this clonotype is medium-sized. V and J are TRBV29-1 and TRBJ2-1; perhaps TRBD1 as D (6 bases). CDR1 is SQVTM and CDR2 is ANQGSEA in the germline V gene. The CDR3 runs 12 residues. Trimming stripped 5 bases from V and 5 bases from J, with 10 bases between. The CDR3 DNA sequence: TGCAGCGTTCCCCAGGGGAACAATGAGCAGTTCTTC. Encoded protein: CSVPQGNNEQFF.

This clonotype has only a few counts. The germline gene is not matched at one end of the junction; a read error may be the cause. J is TRBJ1-4 and V is TRBV29-1; 9 bases match TRBD1. The CDR3 consists of 13 residues. Germline V gives CDR1 SQVTM, CDR2 ANQGSEA. The CDR3 DNA reads as TGCAGCGTCTTAGGGACAGGGCGGGAAAAGCTGTTTTTT. Translating it yields CSVLGTGREKLFF.

Comments on this clonotype: It may be a read error: a sequence one base away is much more abundant. The chain joins TRBV20-1 to TRBJ2-7; D possibly corresponds to TRBD2 (7 bases). Per the germline V gene, CDR1 is DFQATT and CDR2 is SNEGSKA (reference sequence). V lost 0 bases to trimming and J lost 2 bases, with 11 bases between them. The CDR3 contains 14 residues. For the CDR3, the DNA is TGCAGTGCTAGAGAGATGCGGGGGCCCTACGAGCAGTACTTC. This encodes CSAREMRGPYEQYF.

This chain joins TRBV12-3 or TRBV12-4 and TRBJ2-3; a possible D gene is TRBD1 (6 bases). The length of the CDR3 is 14 residues. V lost 6 bases, J lost 3 bases, and 13 bases lay in between. CDR3 coding DNA: TGTGCCAGCAGACTAACTCAGGGGACAGATACGCAGTATTTT. Its translation: CASRLTQGTDTQYF.

The sample holds many counts of this clonotype. The chain employs TRBV14 and TRBJ2-1; D perhaps matches TRBD2 (5 bases). The CDR3 is 16 residues long. Germline V gene data show CDR1 as SGHDN and CDR2 as FVKESK. Trimming pared 0 bases from V and 2 bases from J, leaving 11 bases between. The CDR3 protein is CASSQDYLAPYNEQFF. The CDR3 DNA reads TGTGCCAGCAGCCAAGATTATCTAGCCCCCTACAATGAGCAGTTCTTC.

Points on this clonotype: A read error may explain this, as a much larger clone is one base away. Because it lacks the conserved phenylalanine or tryptophan at the end, this CDR3 is likely a read error. V gene TRBV27 combines with J gene TRBJ1-1; maybe TRBD1 (6 bases). The CDR3 loop spans 15 amino acids. From germline, CDR1 is MNHEY and CDR2 SMNVEV (reference sequence). Between the trimmed V and J ends, which lost 5 bases and 2 bases, there was a span of 15 bases. The DNA of the CDR3 is TGTGCCAGCAGTCTCTATGGACAGATAAACACTGAAGCTTTCTTA. Its protein is CASSLYGQINTEAFL.

This clonotype was found many times. The genes are TRBV24-1 and TRBJ2-1; a possible D gene is TRBD2 (5 bases). The CDR3 contains 14 residues. From germline, CDR1 is KGHDR and CDR2 SFDVKD. V was shortened by 3 bases and J by 2 bases, with 7 bases between the two germline ends. The CDR3, as DNA: TGTGCCACCAGTGATAGAGCGGCCTACAATGAGCAGTTCTTC. This encodes CATSDRAAYNEQFF.

As concerns this clonotype: A read error is likely, as this CDR3 ends without the conserved phenylalanine or tryptophan. The chain links TRBV6-6 to TRBJ1-5; D might be TRBD1 (5 bases). The CDR3 is made up of 15 amino acids. CDR1 and CDR2 (germline): MNHNY, SVGAGI (reference sequence). Here the CDR3 DNA reads TGTGCCAGCAGGCCCGTGGGACGCAGCAATCAACCCCAGCATCTT. Its protein product is CASRPVGRSNQPQHL.

With respect to this clonotype: This may be a read error, as it is one base from a much larger clone. The rearrangement joins TRBV29-1 to TRBJ2-2; D uncertain. Trimming removed 4 bases at V and 3 bases at J, with 6 bases between. There are 12 residues in the CDR3. Looked up from germline, CDR1 is SQVTM and CDR2 is ANQGSEA. The CDR3 sequence is CSVGSDTGELFF. CDR3 coding DNA: TGCAGCGTTGGTAGTGACACCGGGGAGCTGTTTTTT.

This sequence joins TRBV4-2 and TRBJ2-5, with 12 bases lining up with TRBD2. The germline V gene encodes CDR1 LGHNA and CDR2 YNFKEQ. V dropped 2 bases and J dropped 2; count of bases not matched to a gene: 6. The length of the CDR3 is 17 residues. The CDR3 DNA reads as TGTGCCAGCAGCCAACTAGCGGGAGGGGCCCTACAAGAGACCCAGTACTTC. Residues: CASSQLAGGALQETQYF.

This sequence joins TRBV2 and TRBJ1-1; the match to TRBD1 covers 8 bases. The CDR3 totals 10 residues. Trimming cost V 8 bases and J 10 bases; bases outside gene matches: 3. Germline CDR1 SNHLY, CDR2 FYNNEI. The CDR3 DNA is TGTGCCAGCCTCGGGACAGGAGCTTTCTTT. Its translation is CASLGTGAFF.

At least ten counts were recorded for this clonotype. The rearrangement joins TRBV9 to TRBJ2-3, with a tentative D call TRBD2 (5 bases). The CDR3 length is 16 residues. V lost 4 bases, J lost 0 bases, and 15 bases lay in between. Germline CDR1 reads SGDLS; CDR2 reads YYNGEE. CDR3 amino acids: CASSPLAGTSTDTQYF. The CDR3 DNA follows: TGTGCCAGCAGCCCCCTCGCGGGCACAAGCACAGATACGCAGTATTTT.

The rearrangement links TRBV28 to TRBJ2-7; D is perhaps TRBD1 or TRBD2 (5 bases each). V lost 3 bases and J 7 bases, leaving 16 bases between the germline ends. This CDR3 has 14 amino acids. Germline V lookup: CDR1 MDHEN, CDR2 SYDVKM. The CDR3 sequence is CASSFTGTVDEQYF. CDR3 bases: TGTGCCAGCAGTTTCACCGGGACGGTGGATGAGCAGTACTTC.

This clonotype was recorded many times. The chain combines TRBV6-2 or TRBV6-3 with TRBJ2-1, with 8 bases fitting TRBD1. CDR1 is MNHEY and CDR2 is SVGEGT in the germline V gene. CDR3 size: 12 residues. V lost 11 bases to trimming and J lost 4 bases; unmatched junction nucleotides: 4. CDR3 sequence reads: CASRDRYNEQFF. As DNA, the CDR3 is TGTGCCTCCCGGGACAGGTACAATGAGCAGTTCTTC.